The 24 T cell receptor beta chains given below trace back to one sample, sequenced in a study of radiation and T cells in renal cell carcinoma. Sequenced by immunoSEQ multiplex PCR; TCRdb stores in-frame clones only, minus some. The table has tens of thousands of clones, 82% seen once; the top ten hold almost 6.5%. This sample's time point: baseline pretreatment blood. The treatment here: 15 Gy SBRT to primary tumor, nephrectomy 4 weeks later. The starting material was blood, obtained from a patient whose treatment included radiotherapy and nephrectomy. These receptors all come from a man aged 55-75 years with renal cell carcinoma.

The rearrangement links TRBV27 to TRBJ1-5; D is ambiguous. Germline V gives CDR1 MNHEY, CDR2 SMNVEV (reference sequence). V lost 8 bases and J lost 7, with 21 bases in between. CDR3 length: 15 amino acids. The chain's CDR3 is CASVQIRSILQPQHF. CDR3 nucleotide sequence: TGTGCCAGCGTTCAGATCAGGAGTATACTCCAGCCCCAGCATTTT.

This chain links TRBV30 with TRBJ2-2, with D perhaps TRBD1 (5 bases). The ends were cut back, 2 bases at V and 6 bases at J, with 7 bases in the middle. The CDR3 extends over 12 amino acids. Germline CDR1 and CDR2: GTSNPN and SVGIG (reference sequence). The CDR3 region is CAWSKGPGELFF. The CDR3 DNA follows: TGTGCCTGGAGTAAGGGGCCCGGGGAGCTGTTTTTT.

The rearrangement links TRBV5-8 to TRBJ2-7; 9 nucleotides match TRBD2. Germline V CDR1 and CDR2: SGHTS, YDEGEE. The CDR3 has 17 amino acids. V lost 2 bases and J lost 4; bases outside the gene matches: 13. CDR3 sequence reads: CASSFLSGSSLVYEQYF. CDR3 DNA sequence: TGTGCCAGCAGCTTTCTTAGCGGGAGTTCTTTGGTATACGAGCAGTACTTC.

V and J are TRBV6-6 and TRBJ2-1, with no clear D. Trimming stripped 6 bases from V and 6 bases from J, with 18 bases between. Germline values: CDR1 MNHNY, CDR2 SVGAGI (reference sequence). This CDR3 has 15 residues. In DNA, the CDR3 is TGTGCCAGCAGGATTACAGATAGAGCCTTCAATGAGCAGTTCTTC. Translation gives CASRITDRAFNEQFF.

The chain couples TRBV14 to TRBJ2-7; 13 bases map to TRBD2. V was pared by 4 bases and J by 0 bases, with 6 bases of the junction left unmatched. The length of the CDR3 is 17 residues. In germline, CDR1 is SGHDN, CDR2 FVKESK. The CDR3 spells CASSLGTSGTRSYEQYF. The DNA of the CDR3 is TGTGCCAGCAGCCTCGGGACTAGCGGGACCCGCTCCTACGAGCAGTACTTC.

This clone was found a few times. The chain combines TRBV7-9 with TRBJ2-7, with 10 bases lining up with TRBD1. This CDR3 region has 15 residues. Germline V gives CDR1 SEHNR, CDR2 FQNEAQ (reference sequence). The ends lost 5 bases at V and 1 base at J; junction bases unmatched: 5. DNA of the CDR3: TGTGCCAGCAGCCGACGGACAGGGGGGTCCTACGAGCAGTACTTC. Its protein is CASSRRTGGSYEQYF.

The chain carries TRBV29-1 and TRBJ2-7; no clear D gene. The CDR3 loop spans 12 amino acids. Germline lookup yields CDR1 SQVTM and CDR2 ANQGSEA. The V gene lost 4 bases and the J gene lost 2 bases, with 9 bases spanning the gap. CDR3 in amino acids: CSVVDNTYEQYF. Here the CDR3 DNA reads TGCAGCGTTGTCGACAATACCTACGAGCAGTACTTC.

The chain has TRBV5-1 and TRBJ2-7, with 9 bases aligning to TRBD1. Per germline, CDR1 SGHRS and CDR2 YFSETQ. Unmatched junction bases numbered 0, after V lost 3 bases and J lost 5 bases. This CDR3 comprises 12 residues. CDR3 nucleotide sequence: TGCGCCAGCAGCTGGACAGGGGACGAGCAGTACTTC. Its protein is CASSWTGDEQYF.

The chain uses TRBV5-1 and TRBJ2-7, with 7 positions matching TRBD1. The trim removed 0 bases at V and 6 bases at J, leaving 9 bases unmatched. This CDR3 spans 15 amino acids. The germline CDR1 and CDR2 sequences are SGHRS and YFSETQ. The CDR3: CASSLAEGAFGEQYF. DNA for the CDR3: TGCGCCAGCAGCTTGGCCGAGGGGGCCTTCGGCGAGCAGTACTTC.

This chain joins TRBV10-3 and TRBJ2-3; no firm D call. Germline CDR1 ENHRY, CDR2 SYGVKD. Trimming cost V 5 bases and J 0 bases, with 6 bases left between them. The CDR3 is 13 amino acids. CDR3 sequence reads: CAISPPSTDTQYF. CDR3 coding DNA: TGTGCCATCAGTCCCCCTAGCACAGATACGCAGTATTTT.

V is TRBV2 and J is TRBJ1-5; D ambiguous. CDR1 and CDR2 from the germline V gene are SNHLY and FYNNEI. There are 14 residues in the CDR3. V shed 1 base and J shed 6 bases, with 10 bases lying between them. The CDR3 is CASSEGTIGQPQHF. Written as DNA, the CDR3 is TGTGCCAGCAGTGAAGGTACAATAGGTCAGCCCCAGCATTTT.

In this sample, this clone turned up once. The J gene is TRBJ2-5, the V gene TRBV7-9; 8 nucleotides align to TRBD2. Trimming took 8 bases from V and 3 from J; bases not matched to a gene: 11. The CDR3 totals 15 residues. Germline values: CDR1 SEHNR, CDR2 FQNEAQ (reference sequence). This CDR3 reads CASSPTTSVKETQYF. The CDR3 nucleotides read TGTGCCAGCTCACCTACGACTAGCGTGAAAGAGACCCAGTACTTC.

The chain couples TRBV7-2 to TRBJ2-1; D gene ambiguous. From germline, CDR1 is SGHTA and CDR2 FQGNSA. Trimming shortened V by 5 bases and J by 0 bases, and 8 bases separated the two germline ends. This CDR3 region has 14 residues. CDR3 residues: CASSGVSSYNEQFF. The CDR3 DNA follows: TGTGCCAGCAGCGGGGTGAGCTCCTACAATGAGCAGTTCTTC.

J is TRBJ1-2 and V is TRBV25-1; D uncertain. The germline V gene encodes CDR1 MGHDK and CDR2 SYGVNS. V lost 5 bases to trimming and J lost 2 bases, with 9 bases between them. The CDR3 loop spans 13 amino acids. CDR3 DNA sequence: TGTGCCAGCAGTCAACACGTGAACTATGGCTACACCTTC. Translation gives CASSQHVNYGYTF.

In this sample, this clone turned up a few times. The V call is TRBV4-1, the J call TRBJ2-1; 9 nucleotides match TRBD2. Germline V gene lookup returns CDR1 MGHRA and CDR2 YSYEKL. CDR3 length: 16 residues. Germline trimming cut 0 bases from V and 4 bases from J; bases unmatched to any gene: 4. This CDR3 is CASSQEGSGSYNEQFF. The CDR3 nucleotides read TGCGCCAGCAGCCAAGAGGGTAGCGGGAGTTACAATGAGCAGTTCTTC.

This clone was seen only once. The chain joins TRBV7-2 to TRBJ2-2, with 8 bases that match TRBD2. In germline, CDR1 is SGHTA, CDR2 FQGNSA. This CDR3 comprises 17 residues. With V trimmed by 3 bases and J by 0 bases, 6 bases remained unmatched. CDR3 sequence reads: CASSFRGGAPNTGELFF. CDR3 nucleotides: TGTGCCAGCAGCTTTCGGGGGGGGGCCCCGAACACCGGGGAGCTGTTTTTT.

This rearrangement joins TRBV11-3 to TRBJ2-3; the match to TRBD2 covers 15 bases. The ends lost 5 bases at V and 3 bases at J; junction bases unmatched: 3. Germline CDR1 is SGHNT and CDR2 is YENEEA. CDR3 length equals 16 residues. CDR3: CASSRGTSGRTDTQYF. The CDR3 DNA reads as TGTGCCAGCAGCCGCGGGACTAGCGGGAGGACAGATACGCAGTATTTT.

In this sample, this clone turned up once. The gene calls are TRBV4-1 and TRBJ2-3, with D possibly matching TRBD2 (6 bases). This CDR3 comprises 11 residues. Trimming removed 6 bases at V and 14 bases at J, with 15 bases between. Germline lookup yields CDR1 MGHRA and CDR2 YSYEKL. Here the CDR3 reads CASSHGGPAYF. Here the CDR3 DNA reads TGCGCCAGCAGTCACGGAGGGCCAGCGTATTTT.

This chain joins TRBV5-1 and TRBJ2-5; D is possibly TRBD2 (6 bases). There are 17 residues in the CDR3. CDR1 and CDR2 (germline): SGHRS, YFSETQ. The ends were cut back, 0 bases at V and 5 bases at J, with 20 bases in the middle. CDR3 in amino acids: CASSLAGNPSGSETQYF. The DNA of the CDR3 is TGCGCCAGCAGCTTGGCGGGAAACCCCAGCGGGTCGGAGACCCAGTACTTC.

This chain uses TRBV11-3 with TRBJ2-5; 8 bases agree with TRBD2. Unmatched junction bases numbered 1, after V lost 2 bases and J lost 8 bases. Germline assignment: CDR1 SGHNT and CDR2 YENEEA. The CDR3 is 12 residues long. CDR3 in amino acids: CASSLSGGTQYF. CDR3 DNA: TGTGCCAGCAGCTTAAGCGGGGGAACCCAGTACTTC.

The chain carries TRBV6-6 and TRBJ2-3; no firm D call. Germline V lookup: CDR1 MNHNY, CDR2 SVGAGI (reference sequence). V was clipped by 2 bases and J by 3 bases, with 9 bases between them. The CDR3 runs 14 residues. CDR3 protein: CASSYRPRTDTQYF. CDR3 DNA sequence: TGTGCCAGCAGTTACCGGCCAAGGACAGATACGCAGTATTTT.

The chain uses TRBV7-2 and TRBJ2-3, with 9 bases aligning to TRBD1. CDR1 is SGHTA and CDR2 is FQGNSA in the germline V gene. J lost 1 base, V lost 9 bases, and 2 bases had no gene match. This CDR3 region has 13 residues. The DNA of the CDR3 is TGTGCCAGGCGGGACAGGGGCACAGATACGCAGTATTTT. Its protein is CARRDRGTDTQYF.

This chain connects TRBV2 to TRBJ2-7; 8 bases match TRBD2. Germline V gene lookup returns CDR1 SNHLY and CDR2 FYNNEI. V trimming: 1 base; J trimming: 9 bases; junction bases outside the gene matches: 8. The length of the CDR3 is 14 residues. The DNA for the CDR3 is TGTGCCAGCAGTGAAGTGGCGGGGGGAAAGGGGCAGTACTTC. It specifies CASSEVAGGKGQYF.

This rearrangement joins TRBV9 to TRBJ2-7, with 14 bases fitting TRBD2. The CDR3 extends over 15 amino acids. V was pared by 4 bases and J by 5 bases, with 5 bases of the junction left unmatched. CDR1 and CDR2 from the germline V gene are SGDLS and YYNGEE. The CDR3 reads CASSSRLAGGHEQYF. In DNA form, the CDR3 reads TGTGCCAGCAGCTCCCGACTAGCGGGAGGGCACGAGCAGTACTTC.